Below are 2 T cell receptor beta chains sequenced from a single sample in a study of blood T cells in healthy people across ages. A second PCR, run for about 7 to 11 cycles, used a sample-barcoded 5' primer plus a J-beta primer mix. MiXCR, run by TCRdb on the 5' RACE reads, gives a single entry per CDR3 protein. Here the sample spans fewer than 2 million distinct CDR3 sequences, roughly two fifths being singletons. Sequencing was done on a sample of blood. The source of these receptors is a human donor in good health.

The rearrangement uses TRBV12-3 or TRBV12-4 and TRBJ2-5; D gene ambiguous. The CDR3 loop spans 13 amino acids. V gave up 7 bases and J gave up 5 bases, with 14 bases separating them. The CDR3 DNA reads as TGTGCCAGCAAATACGGTATTGGGGAGACCCAGTACTTC. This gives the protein CASKYGIGETQYF.

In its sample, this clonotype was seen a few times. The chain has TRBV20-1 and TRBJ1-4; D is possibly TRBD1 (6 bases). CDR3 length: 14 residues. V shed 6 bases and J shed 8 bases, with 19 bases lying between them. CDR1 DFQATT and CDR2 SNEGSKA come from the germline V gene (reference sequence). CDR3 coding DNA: TGCAGTGCGGCCGCCCCGGGACACTACGAAAAACTGTTTTTT. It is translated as CSAAAPGHYEKLFF.